A single sample gave rise to the 32 T cell receptor beta chains below, sequenced in a study of identical twins. TCRdb processed the 5' RACE reads anew with MiXCR; each CDR3 protein has one entry. The sample carries about 530,000 distinct CDR3 sequences, about a fifth recorded once. This sample also appeared in a second study, on yellow fever vaccine responses in identical twins.

The source material was CD4+ T cells sorted from blood. The receptors stem from a woman aged 18-29 years in good health.

This clonotype has more than one count but fewer than ten. This chain joins TRBV3-1 and TRBJ2-7, with TRBD1 as a possible D gene (5 bases). CDR1 and CDR2 (germline): LGHDT, YNNKEL (reference sequence). Trimming pared 3 bases from V and 6 bases from J, leaving 9 bases between. CDR3 length: 12 residues. This CDR3 reads CASSQARGEQYF. As DNA, the CDR3 is TGTGCCAGCAGCCAGGCTAGGGGCGAGCAGTACTTC.

The genes are TRBV18 and TRBJ1-1; possibly TRBD1 for D (5 bases). The CDR3 runs to 15 residues. V lost 0 bases to trimming and J lost 1 base, with 9 bases between them. CDR1 KGHSH and CDR2 LQKENI come from the germline V gene. CDR3 sequence (DNA): TGTGCCAGCTCACCACCGGGACGGTCGAACACTGAAGCTTTCTTT. Amino acid sequence: CASSPPGRSNTEAFF.

The chain has TRBV11-2 and TRBJ2-7; tentatively, D is TRBD1 (6 bases). V was cut by 1 base and J by 3 bases, with 22 bases left in between. The CDR3 totals 18 residues. CDR1 and CDR2 from the germline V gene are SGHAT and FQNNGV. CDR3 sequence reads: CASSLGRTYRDTDYEQYV. The DNA for the CDR3 is TGTGCCAGCAGCTTAGGCCGAACGTACAGGGACACTGACTACGAGCAGTACGTC.

There are a few counts of this clonotype. The rearrangement links TRBV20-1 to TRBJ1-5; 11 positions agree with TRBD1. After removal of 1 base from V and 5 bases from J, the junction contained 4 bases not matched to a gene. The CDR3 consists of 15 residues. Germline V lookup: CDR1 DFQATT, CDR2 SNEGSKA (reference sequence). The CDR3: CSARGGQGVDQPQHF. DNA of the CDR3: TGCAGTGCTAGAGGGGGACAGGGGGTAGATCAGCCCCAGCATTTT.

This clonotype appeared many times. The chain employs TRBV20-1 and TRBJ2-5, with a weak D call TRBD2 (5 bases). CDR1 and CDR2 (germline): DFQATT, SNEGSKA (reference sequence). V was cut by 3 bases and J by 5 bases, with 10 bases left in between. There are 12 residues in the CDR3. CDR3 DNA sequence: TGCAGTGCTAGGAGAGGGTTGGAGACCCAGTACTTC. Protein product: CSARRGLETQYF.

This clonotype was seen only a few times. V gene TRBV5-1 combines with J gene TRBJ2-5; D gene unclear. Germline values: CDR1 SGHRS, CDR2 YFSETQ. Deletions cut 0 bases from V and 5 bases from J, with 17 bases between. This CDR3 has 16 residues. CDR3 sequence reads: CASSLVPDTIQETQYF. DNA for the CDR3: TGCGCCAGCAGCTTGGTTCCCGACACCATCCAGGAGACCCAGTACTTC.

A single count supports this clonotype. The chain combines TRBV29-1 with TRBJ2-1; 7 bases map to TRBD2. Losses at the gene ends were 7 bases for V and 4 bases for J; bases not matched to a gene: 7. Germline V gene data show CDR1 as SQVTM and CDR2 as ANQGSEA. This CDR3 spans 13 amino acids. Here the CDR3 DNA reads TGCAGCGGGGAGGGCCATTATTACAATGAGCAGTTCTTC. The encoded protein is CSGEGHYYNEQFF.

V gene TRBV7-6 combines with J gene TRBJ2-4; TRBD2 might be the D (6 bases). There are 14 residues in the CDR3. Trimming removed 6 bases from V and 12 bases from J, with 21 bases in between. Per germline, CDR1 SGHVS and CDR2 FNYEAQ. In nucleotides, the CDR3 is TGTGCCAGCAGTTGGGACCGGGACGGAGGGTATCAGTACTTC. This sequence encodes CASSWDRDGGYQYF.

CDR3 loop: CASSLGAWTHPIQETQYF. The CDR3 DNA follows: TGTGCCAGCAGCTTAGGGGCGTGGACCCACCCGATCCAAGAGACCCAGTACTTC. The J gene is TRBJ2-5, the V gene TRBV11-1; no clear D gene. Trimming left V 1 base short and J 1 base short, with 19 bases between. The CDR3 consists of 18 residues. CDR1 and CDR2 from the germline V gene are SGHAT and FQDESV (reference sequence).

This clonotype was observed a single time. This chain uses TRBV14 with TRBJ2-7; the match to TRBD2 covers 8 bases. This CDR3 contains 15 residues. Germline values: CDR1 SGHDN, CDR2 FVKESK. V trimming: 1 base; J trimming: 4 bases; junction bases outside the gene matches: 6. CDR3 DNA sequence: TGTGCCAGCAGCCAAGTGAGTAGCGGGACTTACGAGCAGTACTTC. This codes for CASSQVSSGTYEQYF. Based on the CDR3 plus reference TRBV14 and TRBJ2-7, the full variable domain is EAGVTQFPSHSVIEKGQTVTLRCDPISGHDNLYWYRRVMGKEIKFLLHFVKESKQDESGMPNNRFLAERTGGTYSTLKVQPAELEDSGVYFCASSQVSSGTYEQYFGPGTRLTVT.

This chain joins TRBV5-1 and TRBJ2-5, with TRBD2 identical over 8 bases. V lost 7 bases to trimming and J lost 0 bases; unmatched junction nucleotides: 11. The CDR3 consists of 16 residues. Germline CDR1 reads SGHRS; CDR2 reads YFSETQ. The CDR3 DNA sequence: TGCGCCAGCCAACCCTACCTTAGCGGGGACCAAGAGACCCAGTACTTC. It specifies CASQPYLSGDQETQYF. The entire variable domain, with the rest obtained from reference TRBV5-1 and TRBJ2-5, is as follows: KAGVTQTPRYLIKTRGQQVTLSCSPISGHRSVSWYQQTPGQGLQFLFEYFSETQRNKGNFPGRFSGRQFSNSRSEMNVSTLELGDSALYLCASQPYLSGDQETQYFGPGTRLLVL.

J is TRBJ1-5 and V is TRBV13, with 7 positions matching TRBD1. Trimming took 3 bases from V and 6 from J; bases not matched to a gene: 11. The germline gives CDR1 PRHDT, CDR2 FYEKMQ (reference sequence). This CDR3 comprises 16 residues. The CDR3 DNA reads TGTGCCAGCAGCTTTGGGGGACAGCGTGGCGTTCAGCCCCAGCATTTT. Encoded protein: CASSFGGQRGVQPQHF.

This chain connects TRBV29-1 to TRBJ2-5; 13 bases are shared with TRBD2. Germline-derived CDR1 and CDR2 are SQVTM and ANQGSEA. J gave up 9 bases and V 6 bases, and 13 bases lay outside the gene matches. CDR3 length equals 15 residues. The CDR3, as DNA: TGCAGCGTGGGAACACTAGCGGGAGGGCAGGGCGCCCAGTACTTC. Protein product: CSVGTLAGGQGAQYF.

The chain uses TRBV2 and TRBJ2-7; no clear D gene. The CDR3 consists of 10 residues. CDR1 and CDR2 from the germline V gene are SNHLY and FYNNEI. The germline V and J ends were trimmed by 8 bases and 6 bases, with 8 bases remaining between them. The CDR3 nucleotides read TGTGCCAGCGGAGTAATCGAGCAGTACTTC. Encoded protein: CASGVIEQYF.

The rearrangement uses TRBV5-5 and TRBJ2-5, with D tentatively TRBD1 (6 bases). CDR3 length equals 14 residues. Germline V CDR1 and CDR2: SGHKS, YYEKEE (reference sequence). The V and J ends lost 3 bases and 1 base respectively, with 10 bases between them. CDR3 protein: CASSYGTPQETQYF. CDR3 nucleotides: TGTGCCAGCAGCTACGGGACACCCCAAGAGACCCAGTACTTC.

The CDR3 nucleotides are TGCAGTGCTATTCCACAGGGGCCGGGACTAGCGGACAATGAGCAGTTCTTC. Protein sequence: CSAIPQGPGLADNEQFF. This chain joins TRBV20-1 and TRBJ2-1; the match to TRBD2 covers 11 bases. This CDR3 contains 17 residues. J lost 5 bases, V lost 4 bases, and 13 bases had no gene match. The germline CDR1 and CDR2 sequences are DFQATT and SNEGSKA (reference sequence).

The chain joins TRBV28 to TRBJ2-7, with 9 nucleotides matching TRBD2. Germline trimming cut 3 bases from V and 9 bases from J; bases unmatched to any gene: 3. The CDR3 has 12 amino acids. Germline loops: CDR1 MDHEN, CDR2 SYDVKM. CDR3 region: CASSFASGTQYF. CDR3 DNA: TGTGCCAGCAGTTTTGCTAGCGGGACGCAGTACTTC.

This chain links TRBV7-2 with TRBJ2-2; maybe TRBD1 (5 bases). Germline values: CDR1 SGHTA, CDR2 FQGNSA. The CDR3 loop spans 16 amino acids. V was shortened by 1 base and J by 2 bases, with 11 bases between the two germline ends. CDR3 residues: CASSLGQSINTGELFF. DNA of the CDR3: TGTGCCAGCAGCTTAGGACAGAGCATCAACACCGGGGAGCTGTTTTTT.

This clonotype was counted a few times. The chain combines TRBV10-3 with TRBJ1-5; a possible D gene is TRBD1 (6 bases). CDR3 length: 16 residues. Trimming took 0 bases from V and 2 from J, leaving 11 bases between them. Germline CDR1 is ENHRY and CDR2 is SYGVKD. CDR3: CAISESGGQRNQPQHF. The CDR3 DNA reads as TGTGCCATCAGTGAGTCGGGAGGACAGCGCAATCAGCCCCAGCATTTT.

This clonotype was found many times. The chain couples TRBV29-1 to TRBJ2-1, with D perhaps matching TRBD2 (5 bases). This CDR3 comprises 14 residues. CDR1 and CDR2 from the germline V gene are SQVTM and ANQGSEA. V lost 8 bases, J lost 4 bases, and 18 bases lay in between. CDR3: CSSTSLSNYNEQFF. The CDR3 DNA is TGCAGCTCAACTAGTCTATCAAATTACAATGAGCAGTTCTTC.

This clonotype has just a few counts. The rearrangement uses TRBV10-3 and TRBJ2-7; TRBD1 agrees at 10 bases. The CDR3 length is 15 residues. The V segment lost 2 bases and the J segment 4 bases; nucleotides outside the gene matches: 5. Per germline, CDR1 ENHRY and CDR2 SYGVKD. The CDR3 nucleotides read TGTGCCATCAGTGAGCGACAGGGGGCCATTTACGAGCAGTACGTC. Amino acid sequence: CAISERQGAIYEQYV.

The chain joins TRBV20-1 to TRBJ2-7; TRBD2 agrees at 10 bases. The V gene's germline CDR1 is DFQATT and CDR2 SNEGSKA (reference sequence). V shed 4 bases and J 3 bases; nucleotides not matched to a gene: 3. There are 13 residues in the CDR3. The CDR3 bases are TGCAGTGCTAAACTAGCGGGGCTCTACGAGCAGTACTTC. This sequence encodes CSAKLAGLYEQYF.

The table lists this clonotype with a few counts. This chain joins TRBV7-7 and TRBJ2-1; D is possibly TRBD2 (5 bases). Trimming shortened V by 1 base and J by 6 bases, and 13 bases separated the two germline ends. The CDR3 loop spans 15 amino acids. The V gene's germline CDR1 is SSHAT and CDR2 FNYEAQ (reference sequence). The CDR3 is CASSLDGSVSNEQFF. The CDR3 DNA reads TGTGCCAGCAGCTTAGATGGTAGCGTTAGCAATGAGCAGTTCTTC.

This clonotype was observed a single time. V usage is TRBV27 and J usage is TRBJ2-3; no definite D call. The CDR3 totals 13 residues. Germline assignment: CDR1 MNHEY and CDR2 SMNVEV (reference sequence). V lost 5 bases, J lost 6 bases, and 12 bases lay in between. The CDR3 spells CASSRPNNDTQYF. The CDR3 DNA sequence: TGTGCCAGCAGTCGGCCCAATAACGATACGCAGTATTTT.

The V gene is TRBV7-9, the J gene TRBJ2-2; tentative D call: TRBD2 (7 bases). The V end lost 5 bases, the J end lost 0 bases, and 10 bases lay between the germline ends. Germline CDR1 reads SEHNR; CDR2 reads FQNEAQ (reference sequence). The CDR3 is made up of 15 amino acids. This CDR3 reads CASSRGAANTGELFF. DNA of the CDR3: TGTGCCAGCAGCCGGGGGGCTGCGAACACCGGGGAGCTGTTTTTT.

This clonotype has more than one count but fewer than ten. The chain uses TRBV9 and TRBJ2-1; 9 nucleotides match TRBD2. CDR3 length: 17 amino acids. In germline, CDR1 is SGDLS, CDR2 YYNGEE. The J segment lost 2 bases and the V segment lost 1 base, leaving 7 bases of the junction unmatched. CDR3 nucleotides: TGTGCCAGCAGCGTACTGGCGGGAGGGTCTACCTACAATGAGCAGTTCTTC. Translated: CASSVLAGGSTYNEQFF.

The chain has TRBV7-2 and TRBJ2-1; D remains unclear. The germline V gene encodes CDR1 SGHTA and CDR2 FQGNSA. This CDR3 spans 11 amino acids. V gave up 10 bases and J gave up 9 bases, with 13 bases separating them. CDR3 residues: CATSRGPEQFF. DNA of the CDR3: TGTGCCACCTCAAGAGGCCCTGAGCAGTTCTTC. Supplemented by reference TRBV7-2 and TRBJ2-1, the full variable domain reads GAGVSQSPSNKVTEKGKDVELRCDPISGHTALYWYRQSLGQGLEFLIYFQGNSAPDKSGLPSDRFSAERTGGSVSTLTIQRTQQEDSAVYLCATSRGPEQFFGPGTRLTVL.

A few counts support this clonotype. V is TRBV11-1 and J is TRBJ2-3, with 10 bases aligning to TRBD1. V shed 5 bases and J 0 bases; nucleotides not matched to a gene: 11. The CDR3 spans 18 residues. Germline-derived CDR1 and CDR2 are SGHAT and FQDESV (reference sequence). The CDR3 spells CASSRGQGGTPSTDTQYF. The CDR3 region has the DNA TGTGCCAGCAGCCGCGGACAGGGGGGGACCCCTAGCACAGATACGCAGTATTTT.

This clonotype was detected once. The chain employs TRBV5-1 and TRBJ2-1, with 8 bases lining up with TRBD2. V shed 3 bases, J shed 2 bases, and the junction held 13 bases outside the gene matches. Germline CDR1 reads SGHRS; CDR2 reads YFSETQ. CDR3 size: 18 residues. This CDR3 reads CASSSTIGGAGAYNEQFF. The CDR3 nucleotides are TGCGCCAGCAGCTCCACCATCGGGGGAGCGGGAGCCTACAATGAGCAGTTCTTC.

The J gene is TRBJ1-1, the V gene TRBV5-1; no definite D call. The V end was cut by 0 bases, the J end by 5 bases, with 20 bases between. CDR3 length: 17 residues. Germline lookup yields CDR1 SGHRS and CDR2 YFSETQ. The chain's CDR3 is CASSLVSSLLAGTEAFF. The CDR3 coding sequence is TGCGCCAGCAGCTTGGTTTCCTCCCTTCTCGCGGGGACTGAAGCTTTCTTT.

The CDR3 sequence: CASSLDPLGLAGALTDTQYF. The CDR3, as DNA: TGCGCCAGCAGCTTGGACCCCCTAGGACTAGCGGGGGCCCTCACAGATACGCAGTATTTT. The rearrangement links TRBV5-1 to TRBJ2-3, with 13 bases fitting TRBD2. Germline CDR1 SGHRS, CDR2 YFSETQ. J lost 2 bases, V lost 0 bases, and 12 bases had no gene match. CDR3 length equals 20 residues. Full variable domain (remainder filled in from reference TRBV5-1 and TRBJ2-3): KAGVTQTPRYLIKTRGQQVTLSCSPISGHRSVSWYQQTPGQGLQFLFEYFSETQRNKGNFPGRFSGRQFSNSRSEMNVSTLELGDSALYLCASSLDPLGLAGALTDTQYFGPGTRLTVL.

The chain carries TRBV4-1 and TRBJ2-1; D is possibly TRBD1 (5 bases). With 4 bases removed from V and 6 bases from J, the gap between germline ends came to 10 bases. The CDR3 is 13 residues long. From germline, CDR1 is MGHRA and CDR2 YSYEKL. The chain's CDR3 is CASSRREGNEQFF. The CDR3 region has the DNA TGCGCCAGCAGCCGCAGGGAAGGCAATGAGCAGTTCTTC.